Below, 23 T cell receptor beta chains from the same sample are listed, as sequenced in a study of blood T cell repertoires in COVID-19. TCRdb's table, derived via immunoSEQ multiplex PCR, lists solely in-frame clones and lacks some. The top ten clones hold approximately 44% of a sample with approximately 80,000 clones, about four fifths of them seen once. The sample comprised peripheral blood. All receptors come from an elderly man with acute or convalescent COVID-19.

This rearrangement joins TRBV28 to TRBJ1-2, with D possibly matching TRBD1 (5 bases). CDR1 and CDR2 (germline): MDHEN, SYDVKM. V was clipped by 1 base and J by 7 bases, with 16 bases between them. The CDR3 consists of 15 residues. The CDR3 loop reads CASSLYDSTRGGYTF. Written as DNA, the CDR3 is TGTGCCAGCAGTTTATATGACAGCACCCGAGGTGGCTACACCTTC.

V is TRBV5-5 and J is TRBJ1-4, with a tentative D call TRBD1 (5 bases). The V gene's germline CDR1 is SGHKS and CDR2 YYEKEE (reference sequence). The CDR3 runs to 14 residues. V lost 4 bases, J lost 7 bases, and 14 bases lay in between. This CDR3 reads CASSPAGRAEKLFF. DNA of the CDR3: TGTGCCAGCAGCCCCGCGGGGCGGGCTGAAAAACTGTTTTTT.

This chain uses TRBV18 with TRBJ2-2, with D possibly matching TRBD2 (5 bases). The CDR3 extends over 16 amino acids. V lost 2 bases to trimming and J lost 6 bases, with 16 bases between them. Looked up from germline, CDR1 is KGHSH and CDR2 is LQKENI. The CDR3 DNA follows: TGTGCCAGCTCACCAACCGGGATTTCAAGGGCCGGGGAGCTGTTTTTT. It is translated as CASSPTGISRAGELFF. Using reference TRBV18 and TRBJ2-2 for the parts outside the CDR3, the full variable domain is NAGVMQNPRHLVRRRGQEARLRCSPMKGHSHVYWYRQLPEEGLKFMVYLQKENIIDESGMPKERFSAEFPKEGPSILRIQQVVRGDSAAYFCASSPTGISRAGELFFGEGSRLTVL.

The V call is TRBV10-1, the J call TRBJ2-3; TRBD2 is a possible D gene (6 bases). The V and J ends lost 5 bases and 5 bases respectively, with 11 bases between them. The CDR3 has 13 amino acids. Germline V gives CDR1 WNHNN, CDR2 SYGVQD (reference sequence). DNA for the CDR3: TGCGCCAGCAGTTCCGGGAGTTTAGATACGCAGTATTTT. Amino acid sequence: CASSSGSLDTQYF.

This clone was detected only once. The chain is built from TRBV28 and TRBJ1-2; D remains ambiguous. Germline CDR1 MDHEN, CDR2 SYDVKM. Trimming removed 4 bases from V and 8 bases from J, with 8 bases in between. This CDR3 has 11 amino acids. The chain's CDR3 is CASSSNEGYTF. In DNA, the CDR3 is TGTGCCAGCAGTTCGAACGAGGGCTACACCTTC.

The chain carries TRBV6-2 or TRBV6-3 and TRBJ2-1; 14 bases agree with TRBD2. The V gene end was trimmed by 2 bases and the J gene end by 3 bases; junction bases not matched to a gene: 6. This CDR3 has 18 residues. CDR1 and CDR2 from the germline V gene are MNHEY and SVGEGT. The CDR3 DNA follows: TGTGCCAGCAGTTACAATTCGGGACTAGCGGGGGTCTACAATGAGCAGTTCTTC. Protein sequence: CASSYNSGLAGVYNEQFF.

Only one count was recorded for this clone. V usage is TRBV6-2 or TRBV6-3 and J usage is TRBJ2-7, with 10 bases lining up with TRBD1. The CDR3 totals 18 residues. From germline, CDR1 is MNHEY and CDR2 SVGEGT. With 5 bases clipped from V and 0 bases from J, the junction kept 13 bases outside the gene matches. CDR3 sequence: CASSLEGTGVSSSYEQYF. The CDR3, as DNA: TGTGCCAGCAGTCTGGAGGGGACAGGGGTTTCAAGCTCCTACGAGCAGTACTTC.

The V gene is TRBV12-3 or TRBV12-4, the J gene TRBJ1-2; D unclear. The CDR3 runs to 12 residues. Trimming took 6 bases from V and 4 from J, leaving 9 bases between them. The DNA of the CDR3 is TGTGCCAGCAGACTTCTAGGCTATGGCTACACCTTC. Its translation: CASRLLGYGYTF.

This chain uses TRBV6-5 with TRBJ2-5; TRBD1 might be the D (5 bases). Trimming removed 0 bases at V and 2 bases at J, with 7 bases between. CDR3 length: 14 amino acids. Germline V gene sequence: CDR1 MNHEY, CDR2 SVGAGI. The CDR3 nucleotides read TGTGCCAGCAGTTACTCCAAGGGGCAAGAGACCCAGTACTTC. The encoded protein is CASSYSKGQETQYF.

This rearrangement joins TRBV9 to TRBJ2-3, with 12 bases that match TRBD2. This CDR3 is 17 amino acids long. Germline V gene data show CDR1 as SGDLS and CDR2 as YYNGEE. The V segment lost 0 bases and the J segment 3 bases; nucleotides outside the gene matches: 5. The CDR3 sequence is CASSVVPTSGGTDTQYF. The CDR3 DNA is TGTGCCAGCAGCGTAGTCCCGACTAGCGGGGGAACAGATACGCAGTATTTT.

This clone was detected only a few times. The V and J genes are TRBV2 and TRBJ1-4, with a possible D match to TRBD1 (6 bases). Trimming took 2 bases from V and 7 from J, leaving 14 bases between them. Germline CDR1 SNHLY, CDR2 FYNNEI. The CDR3 covers 15 residues. CDR3: CASSEWGQGSEKLFF. CDR3 nucleotides: TGTGCCAGCAGTGAATGGGGGCAGGGGAGTGAAAAACTGTTTTTT.

This clone appeared a few times. The sample carries other DNA sequences with the same CDR3. V gene TRBV5-1 combines with J gene TRBJ1-3; a possible D gene is TRBD1 (5 bases). The CDR3 extends over 15 amino acids. The V gene's germline CDR1 is SGHRS and CDR2 YFSETQ. V was pared by 4 bases and J by 0 bases, with 11 bases between. For the CDR3, the DNA is TGCGCCAGCAGCCCCGGGACTGACTCTGGAAACACCATATATTTT. This codes for CASSPGTDSGNTIYF.

This chain connects TRBV5-5 to TRBJ1-2; D uncertain. The CDR3 consists of 14 residues. Trimming cost V 0 bases and J 4 bases, with 10 bases left between them. The germline V gene has CDR1 SGHKS and CDR2 YYEKEE (reference sequence). This chain's CDR3 is CASSLVAEGYGYTF. As DNA, the CDR3 is TGTGCCAGCAGCTTGGTGGCCGAGGGCTATGGCTACACCTTC.

This chain links TRBV7-9 with TRBJ1-2; 10 bases are shared with TRBD1. J gave up 4 bases and V 5 bases, and 4 bases lay outside the gene matches. This CDR3 has 14 amino acids. The germline V gene encodes CDR1 SEHNR and CDR2 FQNEAQ (reference sequence). CDR3 residues: CASSGWDRGYGYTF. As DNA, the CDR3 is TGTGCCAGCAGCGGATGGGACAGGGGCTATGGCTACACCTTC.

A note on this clone: One junction end disagrees with the germline gene, perhaps due to a read error. The chain has TRBV18 and TRBJ2-1; TRBD2 agrees at 13 bases. Germline V lookup: CDR1 KGHSH, CDR2 LQKENI. CDR3 length: 15 amino acids. The CDR3 protein is CASSPPTSGRNEQFF. The CDR3 coding sequence is TGTGCTAGCTCACCACCGACTAGCGGGAGGAATGAGCAGTTCTTC.

This chain joins TRBV27 and TRBJ2-7, with TRBD1 matching over 8 bases. Trimming removed 5 bases from V and 3 bases from J; junction bases left unmatched: 9. The germline gives CDR1 MNHEY, CDR2 SMNVEV (reference sequence). The CDR3 length is 15 residues. CDR3 in amino acids: CASSPQGAFDYEQYF. DNA for the CDR3: TGTGCCAGCAGTCCCCAGGGGGCCTTTGACTACGAGCAGTACTTC.

This clone was seen just once. The chain employs TRBV19 and TRBJ2-7, with a tentative D call TRBD1 (6 bases). Germline V CDR1 and CDR2: LNHDA, SQIVND (reference sequence). This CDR3 comprises 15 residues. The V and J ends lost 4 bases and 3 bases respectively, with 16 bases between them. CDR3 residues: CASSNHPGQYYEQYF. For the CDR3, the DNA is TGTGCCAGTAGTAACCACCCCGGACAGTACTACGAGCAGTACTTC.

In DNA form, the CDR3 reads TGTGCCAGCAGTGCAGAATGGGGACAGGCATATGGCTACACCTTC. Translated, it gives CASSAEWGQAYGYTF. This chain uses TRBV6-4 with TRBJ1-2; 8 nucleotides match TRBD1. This CDR3 region has 15 residues. Trimming took 4 bases from V and 5 from J; bases not matched to a gene: 9. Germline CDR1 MRHNA, CDR2 SNTAGT.

The J gene is TRBJ1-5, the V gene TRBV19; D is unclear. Germline assignment: CDR1 LNHDA and CDR2 SQIVND (reference sequence). Trimming took off 7 bases at V and 4 bases at J, with 11 bases between the two ends. The CDR3 totals 13 residues. CDR3 nucleotides: TGTGCCAGTATGGAGTTTTGGAATCAGCCCCAGCATTTT. Amino acids: CASMEFWNQPQHF.

The J gene is TRBJ2-3, the V gene TRBV4-3, with 10 bases matching TRBD1. Per germline, CDR1 LGHNA and CDR2 YSLEER. V gave up 5 bases and J gave up 1 base; unmatched junction bases: 3. This CDR3 region has 15 residues. The CDR3 DNA follows: TGCGCCAGCAGCGTCGGGACAGGGGGCACAGATACGCAGTATTTT. Encoded protein: CASSVGTGGTDTQYF.

CDR3 residues: CASSLPSLRQGNSPLHF. In nucleotides, the CDR3 is TGTGCCAGCAGCTTGCCGTCCCTTAGACAGGGGAATTCACCCCTCCACTTT. This chain joins TRBV7-9 and TRBJ1-6; TRBD1 matches 8 bases. The CDR3 runs to 17 residues. J was trimmed by 7 bases and V by 3 bases; bases with no gene match: 11. Germline V CDR1 and CDR2: SEHNR, FQNEAQ (reference sequence).

The chain recombines TRBV6-5 with TRBJ1-1; TRBD1 matches at 8 bases. The CDR3 length is 13 residues. The trim removed 5 bases at V and 5 bases at J, leaving 4 bases unmatched. The germline CDR1 and CDR2 sequences are MNHEY and SVGAGI. The CDR3 nucleotides read TGTGCCAGCAGTCGACAGGGGAATACTGAAGCTTTCTTT. Translation: CASSRQGNTEAFF.

This chain connects TRBV14 to TRBJ1-1, with TRBD1 matching 9 bases. The ends lost 4 bases at V and 5 bases at J; junction bases unmatched: 5. Per the germline V gene, CDR1 is SGHDN and CDR2 is FVKESK. CDR3 length: 14 amino acids. The CDR3 DNA reads TGTGCCAGCAGCCTGACAGGGGGTATTACTGAAGCTTTCTTT. Protein: CASSLTGGITEAFF.